This passage covers 20 T cell receptor beta chains from one sample sequenced in a study of blood T cells in healthy people across ages. It was with a sample-barcoded 5' primer and a J-beta primer mix that a second PCR of roughly 7 to 12 cycles was run. Each CDR3 protein gets one entry after TCRdb re-called the 5' RACE reads with MiXCR. The sample has 980,000 or so distinct CDR3 sequences, around 46% seen once. The sample was blood. The receptors stem from a man aged 30 to 45 in good health.

This chain connects TRBV29-1 to TRBJ2-4; 9 positions match TRBD1. CDR1 is SQVTM and CDR2 is ANQGSEA in the germline V gene. V gave up 2 bases and J gave up 6 bases; unmatched junction bases: 2. The CDR3 consists of 13 residues. CDR3 DNA: TGCAGCGTTGAAATGACAGGGGGAAACATTCAGTACTTC. Amino acid sequence: CSVEMTGGNIQYF.

The CDR3 reads CASQSGVGNEKLFF. CDR3 coding DNA: TGTGCCTCCCAATCGGGGGTCGGTAATGAAAAACTGTTTTTT. The V gene is TRBV12-3 or TRBV12-4, the J gene TRBJ1-4; tentatively, D is TRBD1 (5 bases). The CDR3 consists of 14 residues. Trimming stripped 11 bases from V and 4 bases from J, with 17 bases between.

The genes are TRBV7-2 and TRBJ2-5, with D perhaps matching TRBD1 (6 bases). V lost 3 bases and J 3 bases, leaving 8 bases between the germline ends. The CDR3 spans 13 residues. CDR1 and CDR2 (germline): SGHTA, FQGNSA. The CDR3 spells CASSFTGKETQYF. CDR3 bases: TGTGCCAGCAGCTTTACAGGGAAAGAGACCCAGTACTTC.

This chain joins TRBV4-1 and TRBJ2-4, with a possible D match to TRBD2 (6 bases). The DNA matches TRBJ2-7 better at its end, which makes the J call doubtful. CDR1 is MGHRA, CDR2 YSYEKL, per germline. CDR3 length equals 13 residues. This chain's CDR3 is CASSQGTRYEQYF. CDR3 coding DNA: TGCGCCAGCAGCCAGGGGACTCGGTACGAGCAGTACTTC.

The chain carries TRBV20-1 and TRBJ1-4; the match to TRBD1 covers 8 bases. The CDR3 length is 14 residues. CDR1 is DFQATT, CDR2 SNEGSKA, per germline (reference sequence). J was trimmed by 3 bases and V by 3 bases; bases with no gene match: 3. The CDR3 region is CSASDRGSNEKLFF. The CDR3, as DNA: TGCAGTGCTAGTGACAGGGGATCTAATGAAAAACTGTTTTTT.

This chain connects TRBV13 to TRBJ2-1; a weak D match, TRBD2 (7 bases). CDR3 size: 13 residues. The V and J ends lost 8 bases and 9 bases respectively, with 17 bases between them. The germline V gene encodes CDR1 PRHDT and CDR2 FYEKMQ (reference sequence). CDR3 protein: CASVLGGGPEQFF. The CDR3 region has the DNA TGTGCCAGCGTCTTAGGGGGGGGCCCTGAGCAGTTCTTC.

The V call is TRBV12-3 or TRBV12-4, the J call TRBJ2-3, with a weak D call TRBD1 (5 bases). The CDR3 sequence is 14 residues long. The ends were cut back, 6 bases at V and 2 bases at J, with 12 bases in the middle. In DNA, the CDR3 is TGTGCCAGCAGATCCGCAGGGATCACAGATACGCAGTATTTT. This sequence encodes CASRSAGITDTQYF.

Worth noting for this clonotype: Its ends do not fully match the called genes, so a read error is possible. The genes are TRBV10-3 and TRBJ1-2; 11 bases match TRBD1. Per germline, CDR1 ENHRY and CDR2 SYGVKD. The CDR3 runs 16 residues. The DNA of the CDR3 is TGTGCCACCAGTGAGTCGGGACAGGGGGAAAACTATGGCTACACCTTC. The encoded protein is CATSESGQGENYGYTF.

This clonotype was counted many times. J is TRBJ2-7 and V is TRBV7-9; D is possibly TRBD2 (5 bases). Looked up from germline, CDR1 is SEHNR and CDR2 is FQNEAQ (reference sequence). The CDR3 runs 13 residues. V lost 6 bases, J lost 0 bases, and 9 bases lay in between. CDR3 sequence: CASREAASYEQYF. The CDR3 DNA sequence: TGTGCCAGCAGGGAAGCGGCCTCCTACGAGCAGTACTTC.

This clonotype appeared once. The J gene is TRBJ2-3, the V gene TRBV7-2; D is unclear. The V gene's germline CDR1 is SGHTA and CDR2 FQGNSA. This CDR3 contains 15 residues. The V end was cut by 1 base, the J end by 3 bases, with 11 bases between. CDR3 bases: TGTGCCAGCAGCTTAGGGGTAGTAGGGACAGATACGCAGTATTTT. Its protein is CASSLGVVGTDTQYF.

This clonotype was counted a single time. The chain couples TRBV28 to TRBJ1-2; no firm D call. Trimming shortened V by 7 bases and J by 4 bases, and 10 bases separated the two germline ends. CDR1 and CDR2 from the germline V gene are MDHEN and SYDVKM. The CDR3 has 12 residues. Here the CDR3 reads CASTPMGYGYTF. The CDR3 bases are TGTGCCAGCACCCCCATGGGCTATGGCTACACCTTC.

As regards this clonotype: This likely comes from a read error, as the CDR3 has no conserved phenylalanine or tryptophan at its end. The chain is built from TRBV10-3 and TRBJ1-2; D possibly corresponds to TRBD1 (5 bases). V was trimmed by 2 bases and J by 4 bases, leaving 11 bases between them. CDR1 is ENHRY and CDR2 is SYGVKD in the germline V gene. The length of the CDR3 is 14 residues. CDR3 DNA sequence: TGTGCCATCAGTGAGCAAGGGGCTGGCTATGGCTACACCTTA. This encodes CAISEQGAGYGYTL.

This clonotype was counted only a few times. The chain recombines TRBV4-3 with TRBJ1-2; no clear D gene. The CDR3 covers 15 residues. Germline assignment: CDR1 LGHNA and CDR2 YSLEER. Between the trimmed V and J ends, which lost 0 bases and 2 bases, there was a span of 10 bases. CDR3: CASSQDSASNYGYTF. CDR3 sequence (DNA): TGCGCCAGCAGCCAAGATTCGGCGTCGAACTATGGCTACACCTTC.

The rearrangement links TRBV15 to TRBJ2-1; D might be TRBD1 (5 bases). The CDR3 covers 12 residues. V lost 8 bases, J lost 6 bases, and 11 bases lay in between. Looked up from germline, CDR1 is LNHNV and CDR2 is YYDKDF (reference sequence). CDR3 nucleotides: TGTGCCACCTCGACAGACTTCAATGAGCAGTTCTTC. Translated: CATSTDFNEQFF.

This clonotype occurred once. At one of its ends the junction is not consistent with the germline gene, which may arise from a read error. The chain recombines TRBV6-1 with TRBJ2-1, with D unclear. Per the germline V gene, CDR1 is MNHNS and CDR2 is SASEGT. The CDR3 sequence is 14 residues long. The CDR3 is CASSFRRDRNEQFF. The CDR3 bases are TGTGCCAGTAGCTTCCGACGTGACCGGAATGAGCAGTTTTTC.

This chain joins TRBV10-3 and TRBJ2-7, with D hard to call. CDR3 size: 14 residues. Germline V gives CDR1 ENHRY, CDR2 SYGVKD. V was trimmed by 6 bases and J by 2 bases, leaving 14 bases between them. The CDR3 sequence is CAIRPGRATYEQYF. The DNA of the CDR3 is TGTGCCATCAGGCCGGGCCGCGCCACCTACGAGCAGTACTTC.

V usage is TRBV6-5 and J usage is TRBJ2-5; perhaps TRBD2 as D (6 bases). The CDR3 sequence is 12 residues long. Trimming cost V 9 bases and J 4 bases, with 12 bases left between them. Germline values: CDR1 MNHEY, CDR2 SVGAGI. CDR3 protein: CASGTSTETQYF. The CDR3 nucleotides are TGTGCCAGTGGGACTTCGACAGAGACCCAGTACTTC.

This clonotype appeared a few times. The gene calls are TRBV5-1 and TRBJ1-1; 7 positions match TRBD1. The germline CDR1 and CDR2 sequences are SGHRS and YFSETQ. The CDR3 has 15 amino acids. The V gene end was trimmed by 4 bases and the J gene end by 1 base; junction bases not matched to a gene: 7. This CDR3 is CASSKRQGPNTEAFF. The CDR3, as DNA: TGCGCCAGCAGCAAAAGACAGGGCCCGAACACTGAAGCTTTCTTT.

This clonotype was seen a few times. This sequence joins TRBV29-1 and TRBJ1-1, with D possibly TRBD1 on 5 matching bases. Germline loops: CDR1 SQVTM, CDR2 ANQGSEA. This CDR3 is 13 amino acids long. V lost 6 bases and J lost 3, with 14 bases in between. The chain's CDR3 is CSVQERRDTEAFF. The CDR3 nucleotides read TGCAGCGTCCAGGAGCGCAGGGACACTGAAGCTTTCTTT.

The chain couples TRBV28 to TRBJ2-5; 7 positions match TRBD1. The tail of the sequence fits TRBJ2-7 better, so the J call may be wrong. The germline gives CDR1 MDHEN, CDR2 SYDVKM. The CDR3 contains 14 residues. The CDR3 bases are TGTGCCAGCAGCGAGGACAGGCGAAACTACGAGCAGTACTTC. It encodes CASSEDRRNYEQYF.